The 32 T cell receptor beta chains given below trace back to one sample, sequenced in a study of control samples from healthy donors and cancer patients. This table comes from immunoSEQ multiplex PCR, and its TCRdb copy is limited to in-frame clones, with some not included. This sample has around 13,000 clones; about 92% occur once, and the top ten carry around an eighth. The specimen was PBMCs. The receptors stem from a man older than 75 with lung cancer.

The chain joins TRBV5-1 to TRBJ2-3; D unclear. CDR1 is SGHRS, CDR2 YFSETQ, per germline. The V and J ends lost 0 bases and 0 bases respectively, with 11 bases between them. There are 16 residues in the CDR3. As DNA, the CDR3 is TGCGCCAGCAGCTTGGATGTGGAACCAAGCACAGATACGCAGTATTTT. Encoded protein: CASSLDVEPSTDTQYF.

V gene TRBV5-1 combines with J gene TRBJ2-1; TRBD2 is a possible D gene (5 bases). There are 14 residues in the CDR3. Germline CDR1 and CDR2: SGHRS and YFSETQ. V lost 4 bases and J 8 bases, leaving 16 bases between the germline ends. This CDR3 is CASSPGSNRHEQFF. CDR3 DNA: TGCGCCAGCAGCCCGGGATCCAATAGGCATGAGCAGTTCTTC.

V gene TRBV7-2 combines with J gene TRBJ2-7, with TRBD2 as a possible D gene (6 bases). This CDR3 region has 15 residues. Germline CDR1 and CDR2: SGHTA and FQGNSA. The ends were cut back, 1 base at V and 2 bases at J, with 12 bases in the middle. The CDR3 sequence is CASSLGRGDTYEQYF. The CDR3 DNA reads TGTGCCAGCAGCTTAGGGCGGGGAGACACCTACGAGCAGTACTTC.

DNA for the CDR3: TGCGCCAGCAGCTCAATGACAGATCCTAGGGGCTACACCTTC. This translates into CASSSMTDPRGYTF. The chain has TRBV5-1 and TRBJ1-2, with D perhaps matching TRBD1 (5 bases). CDR3 size: 14 residues. Germline CDR1 is SGHRS and CDR2 is YFSETQ. The V gene lost 3 bases and the J gene lost 8 bases, with 17 bases spanning the gap.

The chain couples TRBV18 to TRBJ2-7; the match to TRBD1 covers 9 bases. Germline-derived CDR1 and CDR2 are KGHSH and LQKENI. J was trimmed by 4 bases and V by 3 bases; bases with no gene match: 7. This CDR3 comprises 15 residues. In DNA form, the CDR3 reads TGTGCCAGCTCACCCGCGGGACAGGGTCGTTACGAGCAGTACGTC. Its protein product is CASSPAGQGRYEQYV.

This clone has only a few counts. The chain recombines TRBV15 with TRBJ1-3; D is unresolved. Trimming left V 5 bases short and J 7 bases short, with 6 bases between. The CDR3 length is 11 residues. Germline CDR1 reads LNHNV; CDR2 reads YYDKDF (reference sequence). DNA of the CDR3: TGTGCCACCAGCCTGGAGAACACCATATATTTT. Amino acids: CATSLENTIYF.

This chain uses TRBV19 with TRBJ1-2, with a possible D match to TRBD1 (5 bases). The length of the CDR3 is 11 residues. Germline V CDR1 and CDR2: LNHDA, SQIVND (reference sequence). Trimming removed 8 bases at V and 5 bases at J, with 9 bases between. The CDR3 DNA sequence: TGTGCCAGTGGGGGGACGTATGGCTACACCTTC. It codes for CASGGTYGYTF.

This chain joins TRBV5-1 and TRBJ2-3; a possible D gene is TRBD2 (5 bases). The CDR3 length is 14 residues. CDR1 is SGHRS, CDR2 YFSETQ, per germline. The germline V and J ends were trimmed by 0 bases and 5 bases, with 10 bases remaining between them. The CDR3 DNA is TGCGCCAGCAGCTTGGGAGGGAGTGGAGATACGCAGTATTTT. This codes for CASSLGGSGDTQYF.

This chain connects TRBV6-2 or TRBV6-3 to TRBJ1-2; D gene unclear. The CDR3 runs to 12 residues. Germline assignment: CDR1 MNHEY and CDR2 SVGEGT. Trimming took off 3 bases at V and 9 bases at J, with 11 bases between the two ends. This CDR3 reads CASSYGPESYTF. CDR3 bases: TGTGCCAGCAGTTATGGACCCGAGAGCTACACCTTC.

This chain connects TRBV5-1 to TRBJ2-1; D is possibly TRBD1 or TRBD2 (6 bases each). Germline-derived CDR1 and CDR2 are SGHRS and YFSETQ. V shed 3 bases and J shed 2 bases, with 15 bases lying between them. There are 16 residues in the CDR3. The CDR3, as DNA: TGCGCCAGCAGCTGGGGGGACATCGGGGCCTACAATGAGCAGTTCTTC. This encodes CASSWGDIGAYNEQFF.

The chain is built from TRBV15 and TRBJ1-3; 9 bases match TRBD1. Losses at the gene ends were 10 bases for V and 1 base for J; bases not matched to a gene: 17. CDR1 and CDR2 from the germline V gene are LNHNV and YYDKDF (reference sequence). The CDR3 sequence is 18 residues long. CDR3 DNA: TGTGCCAAAATCCGGGACAGGGCAATCAACCCATCTGGAAACACCATATATTTT. Its protein is CAKIRDRAINPSGNTIYF. Based on the CDR3 plus reference TRBV15 and TRBJ1-3, the full variable domain is DAMVIQNPRYQVTQFGKPVTLSCSQTLNHNVMYWYQQKSSQAPKLLFHYYDKDFNNEADTPDNFQSRRPNTSFCFLDIRSPGLGDTAMYLCAKIRDRAINPSGNTIYFGEGSWLTVV.

This chain joins TRBV5-5 and TRBJ2-1; D is tentatively TRBD1 or TRBD2 (6 bases each). In germline, CDR1 is SGHKS, CDR2 YYEKEE (reference sequence). V was cut by 2 bases and J by 7 bases, with 16 bases left in between. The CDR3 is made up of 15 amino acids. CDR3 nucleotides: TGTGCCAGCAGCTTCTCAACTGGGGGGCGGAATGAGCAGTTCTTC. Encoded protein: CASSFSTGGRNEQFF. Combining the CDR3 with reference TRBV5-5 and TRBJ2-1 gives the whole variable domain DAGVTQSPTHLIKTRGQQVTLRCSPISGHKSVSWYQQVLGQGPQFIFQYYEKEERGRGNFPDRFSARQFPNYSSELNVNALLLGDSALYLCASSFSTGGRNEQFFGPGTRLTVL.

Details on this clone: Because the CDR3's place on the DNA is in doubt, the DNA is left out and the CDR3 is given as listed by TCRdb. The V call is TRBV7-2, the J call TRBJ2-7; the table assigns TRBD1, which was not confirmed against the DNA. CDR1 is SGHTA, CDR2 FQGNSA, per germline. The CDR3 adds up to 14 amino acids, both ends counted. CDR3 amino acids: CASSLVALGSRKYV.

V is TRBV4-2 and J is TRBJ1-3, with a weak D call TRBD1 (6 bases). The V gene lost 4 bases and the J gene lost 0 bases, with 13 bases spanning the gap. CDR3 length equals 16 residues. Germline values: CDR1 LGHNA, CDR2 YNFKEQ. The CDR3 protein is CASSLERGGSGNTIYF. CDR3 nucleotides: TGTGCCAGCAGCCTGGAGAGGGGGGGCTCTGGAAACACCATATATTTT.

The chain has TRBV28 and TRBJ2-6; D may be TRBD2 (6 bases). The CDR3 totals 15 residues. V shed 5 bases and J shed 3 bases, with 11 bases lying between them. Germline loops: CDR1 MDHEN, CDR2 SYDVKM. DNA of the CDR3: TGTGCCAGCAGTCCCCGGGGAGGTGGGGCCAACGTCCTGACTTTC. Amino acids: CASSPRGGGANVLTF.

V and J are TRBV28 and TRBJ1-2; 9 bases agree with TRBD1. The ends lost 5 bases at V and 7 bases at J; junction bases unmatched: 11. Germline V gives CDR1 MDHEN, CDR2 SYDVKM. There are 15 residues in the CDR3. The CDR3 loop reads CASSTIQGASGGYTF. The CDR3 DNA follows: TGTGCCAGCAGTACTATACAGGGGGCAAGTGGTGGCTACACCTTC.

This clone has a single count. The chain recombines TRBV6-1 with TRBJ2-3, with TRBD2 matching over 10 bases. This CDR3 region has 18 residues. The germline CDR1 and CDR2 sequences are MNHNS and SASEGT. V was clipped by 0 bases and J by 3 bases; unmatched bases: 9. In DNA form, the CDR3 reads TGTGCCAGCAGTGAAGCGAGGGGAGCGGGGGGGCCAACAGATACGCAGTATTTT. Residues: CASSEARGAGGPTDTQYF.

The chain combines TRBV19 with TRBJ1-2; D not resolved. V lost 7 bases, J lost 0 bases, and 12 bases lay in between. The germline gives CDR1 LNHDA, CDR2 SQIVND (reference sequence). CDR3 size: 14 residues. CDR3 loop: CASKQGTANYGYTF. The CDR3 DNA sequence: TGTGCCAGTAAACAAGGAACGGCTAACTATGGCTACACCTTC.

The V and J genes are TRBV11-2 and TRBJ2-7; D possibly corresponds to TRBD1 (6 bases). There are 13 residues in the CDR3. Germline loops: CDR1 SGHAT, CDR2 FQNNGV. Trimming took 5 bases from V and 2 from J, leaving 10 bases between them. CDR3 sequence reads: CASSTGQPYEQYV. CDR3 nucleotide sequence: TGTGCCAGCAGCACTGGACAGCCCTACGAGCAGTACGTC.

The gene calls are TRBV2 and TRBJ2-5; D is ambiguous. Germline CDR1 SNHLY, CDR2 FYNNEI. Trimming cost V 7 bases and J 4 bases, with 7 bases left between them. The CDR3 is 11 amino acids. The CDR3 sequence is CASTLGETQYF. The DNA for the CDR3 is TGTGCCAGCACCCTGGGAGAGACCCAGTACTTC.

The chain links TRBV19 to TRBJ1-1; the match to TRBD1 covers 7 bases. Germline V CDR1 and CDR2: LNHDA, SQIVND (reference sequence). The CDR3 sequence is 14 residues long. The trim removed 3 bases at V and 5 bases at J, leaving 6 bases unmatched. This CDR3 reads CASSIDREGTEAFF. The CDR3 coding sequence is TGTGCCAGTAGTATCGACAGGGAAGGAACTGAAGCTTTCTTT.

J is TRBJ1-1 and V is TRBV18, with D perhaps matching TRBD1 (5 bases). This CDR3 region has 15 residues. Deletions cut 0 bases from V and 5 bases from J, with 13 bases between. Germline V gene lookup returns CDR1 KGHSH and CDR2 LQKENI. This CDR3 reads CASSPPGVEGTEAFF. The DNA of the CDR3 is TGTGCCAGCTCACCACCGGGCGTTGAGGGGACTGAAGCTTTCTTT.

This sequence joins TRBV4-1 and TRBJ1-3, with 9 bases lining up with TRBD1. Germline-derived CDR1 and CDR2 are MGHRA and YSYEKL. With 3 bases clipped from V and 2 bases from J, the junction kept 5 bases outside the gene matches. The CDR3 runs 16 residues. CDR3 in amino acids: CASSQSGTGTGNTIYF. In nucleotides, the CDR3 is TGCGCCAGCAGCCAGTCCGGGACAGGGACTGGAAACACCATATATTTT.

The CDR3 reads CASSLGYYNEQFF. Written as DNA, the CDR3 is TGCGCCAGCAGCTTGGGATACTACAATGAGCAGTTCTTC. This sequence joins TRBV10-1 and TRBJ2-1; no clear D gene. This CDR3 contains 13 residues. Trimming pared 6 bases from V and 3 bases from J, leaving 9 bases between. Germline lookup yields CDR1 WNHNN and CDR2 SYGVQD (reference sequence).

The V gene is TRBV19, the J gene TRBJ1-2, with TRBD1 as a possible D gene (5 bases). The CDR3 has 17 amino acids. V was pared by 3 bases and J by 4 bases, with 21 bases between. The germline V gene encodes CDR1 LNHDA and CDR2 SQIVND (reference sequence). The CDR3 sequence: CASSIGIGGLQIYGYTF. CDR3 in DNA: TGTGCCAGTAGTATCGGTATCGGGGGACTCCAAATCTATGGCTACACCTTC.

This clone was picked up one time. The chain links TRBV4-2 to TRBJ1-3, with unresolved D. V gave up 5 bases and J gave up 0 bases, with 5 bases separating them. Germline V gene lookup returns CDR1 LGHNA and CDR2 YNFKEQ. CDR3 length: 13 amino acids. CDR3 loop: CASSAPSGNTIYF. The CDR3, as DNA: TGTGCCAGCAGCGCCCCCTCTGGAAACACCATATATTTT.

The genes are TRBV11-2 and TRBJ1-5; 9 bases map to TRBD1. Germline V gives CDR1 SGHAT, CDR2 FQNNGV. J was trimmed by 6 bases and V by 0 bases; bases with no gene match: 9. The CDR3 has 17 amino acids. The CDR3 sequence is CASSLDPTGGASQPQHF. The CDR3 coding sequence is TGTGCCAGCAGCTTAGACCCAACAGGGGGCGCTTCTCAGCCCCAGCATTTT.

The chain uses TRBV7-9 and TRBJ1-1; 9 bases line up with TRBD1. The CDR3 length is 17 residues. With 10 bases clipped from V and 4 bases from J, the junction kept 19 bases outside the gene matches. The V gene's germline CDR1 is SEHNR and CDR2 FQNEAQ (reference sequence). CDR3 in DNA: TGTGCCACCTACTTCAGTGTACAGGGGGCGCGGATCACTGAAGCTTTCTTT. Amino acid sequence: CATYFSVQGARITEAFF.

V and J are TRBV6-2 or TRBV6-3 and TRBJ2-7; D perhaps matches TRBD2 (6 bases). V was pared by 3 bases and J by 3 bases, with 9 bases between. The CDR3 covers 13 residues. The V gene's germline CDR1 is MNHEY and CDR2 SVGEGT. The chain's CDR3 is CASSYSGVYEQYF. Written as DNA, the CDR3 is TGTGCCAGCAGTTATTCGGGGGTCTACGAGCAGTACTTC.

The CDR3 protein is CASSYGTLGETQYF. The CDR3 bases are TGTGCCAGCAGTTACGGGACCCTTGGGGAGACCCAGTACTTC. The chain employs TRBV6-6 and TRBJ2-5, with D perhaps given as TRBD1 or TRBD2 (5 bases each). The length of the CDR3 is 14 residues. The germline V gene has CDR1 MNHNY and CDR2 SVGAGI (reference sequence). The ends were cut back, 2 bases at V and 5 bases at J, with 12 bases in the middle.

The chain is built from TRBV3-1 (or the pseudogene TRBV3-2) and TRBJ1-3; D gene unclear. V was pared by 4 bases and J by 0 bases, with 10 bases between. Germline loops: CDR1 LGHDT, CDR2 YNNKEL (reference sequence). CDR3 size: 15 residues. CDR3 protein: CASSPAQTSGNTIYF. CDR3 in DNA: TGTGCCAGCAGCCCCGCGCAGACCTCTGGAAACACCATATATTTT.

The rearrangement links TRBV19 to TRBJ1-1; D gene uncertain. The V and J ends lost 3 bases and 1 base respectively, with 12 bases between them. The CDR3 sequence is 15 residues long. Germline-derived CDR1 and CDR2 are LNHDA and SQIVND (reference sequence). CDR3 sequence: CASSIPNAGNTEAFF. DNA of the CDR3: TGTGCCAGTAGTATCCCTAATGCGGGGAACACTGAAGCTTTCTTT.